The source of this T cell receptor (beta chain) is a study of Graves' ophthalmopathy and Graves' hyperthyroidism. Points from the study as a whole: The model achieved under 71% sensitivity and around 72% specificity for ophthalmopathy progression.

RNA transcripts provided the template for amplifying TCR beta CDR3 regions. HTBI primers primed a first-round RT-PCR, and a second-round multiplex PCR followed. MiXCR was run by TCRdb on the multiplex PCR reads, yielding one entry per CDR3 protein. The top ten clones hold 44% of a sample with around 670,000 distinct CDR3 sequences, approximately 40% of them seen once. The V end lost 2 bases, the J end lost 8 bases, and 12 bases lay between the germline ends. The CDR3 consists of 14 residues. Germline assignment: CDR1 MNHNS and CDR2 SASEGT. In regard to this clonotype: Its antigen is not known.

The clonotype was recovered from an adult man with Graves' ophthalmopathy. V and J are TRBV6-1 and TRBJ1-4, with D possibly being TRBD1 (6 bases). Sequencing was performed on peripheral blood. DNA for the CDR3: TGTGCCAGCAGTGAATTTATCGACAGGGAAAAACTGTTTTTT. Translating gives CASSEFIDREKLFF.